This T cell receptor beta chain was retrieved from a study of T cells in Graves' hyperthyroidism and ophthalmopathy. Regarding the study as a whole: Ophthalmopathy and stable hyperthyroidism were separated by a 13 V-J model.

CDR3 length: 12 amino acids. Germline V gives CDR1 MDHEN, CDR2 SYDVKM. This clonotype was counted many times. The target antigen is unknown. One end of the junction fails to match germline, which may point to a read error. When ophthalmopathy did not progress within 18 months, Graves' hyperthyroidism was considered stable. Patients were aged 18 to 65, had disease duration under 2 months, and had newly diagnosed hyperthyroidism. Using 9.5 to 10 ml of fresh peripheral blood, PBMCs were prepared. Researchers amplified the TCR beta CDR3 regions from RNA transcripts. The HTBI primer set served for first-round RT-PCR of the TCR CDR3. In TCRdb, the multiplex PCR reads were re-called with MiXCR into one record per CDR3 protein. The sample shows about 400,000 distinct CDR3 sequences, about 15% of them seen only once.

Sequenced material: blood. The rearrangement links TRBV28 to TRBJ2-5; D unresolved. This clonotype originated in a woman aged 18 to 35 with Graves' hyperthyroidism. CDR3: CASSFGWAAPDF. The CDR3, as DNA: TGTGCCAGCAGTTTCGGGTGGGCCGCTCCAGACTTC.